The 10 T cell receptor beta chains given below trace back to one sample, sequenced in a study of blood T cell repertoires in COVID-19. Some clones are missing from TCRdb's copy, which holds only in-frame ones; the method was immunoSEQ multiplex PCR. The table includes over 150,000 clones, 85% detected once. The sample comprised peripheral blood. These receptors all stem from a woman in her sixties with COVID-19, enrolled during active disease.

This clone was picked up one time. This chain uses TRBV7-9 with TRBJ1-3, with TRBD1 identical over 7 bases. Germline V lookup: CDR1 SEHNR, CDR2 FQNEAQ (reference sequence). Germline trimming cut 5 bases from V and 6 bases from J; bases unmatched to any gene: 13. This CDR3 comprises 16 residues. The CDR3 region is CASSHPNGQVLNTIYF. DNA for the CDR3: TGTGCCAGCAGCCACCCGAACGGACAGGTCCTAAACACCATATATTTT. The full variable domain, rest sourced from reference TRBV7-9 and TRBJ1-3, is DTGVSQNPRHKITKRGQNVTFRCDPISEHNRLYWYRQTLGQGPEFLTYFQNEAQLEKSRLLSDRFSAERPKGSFSTLEIQRTEQGDSAMYLCASSHPNGQVLNTIYFGEGSWLTVV.

The chain links TRBV27 to TRBJ2-1; D ambiguous. Trimming took off 2 bases at V and 6 bases at J, with 14 bases between the two ends. Germline lookup yields CDR1 MNHEY and CDR2 SMNVEV (reference sequence). This CDR3 has 15 residues. The CDR3 region has the DNA TGTGCCAGCAGTTTAAACCAGGCCCTTATCAATGAGCAGTTCTTC. This sequence encodes CASSLNQALINEQFF.

A few counts support this clone. This rearrangement joins TRBV10-2 to TRBJ2-5; 7 bases fit TRBD1. V lost 5 bases and J lost 5; bases outside the gene matches: 11. From germline, CDR1 is WSHSY and CDR2 SAAADI. This CDR3 is built from 15 residues. As DNA, the CDR3 is TGCGCCAGCAGTCTCGACAGGGCTGAGGGGGAGACCCAGTACTTC. The encoded protein is CASSLDRAEGETQYF.

There are a few counts of this clone. The V gene is TRBV30, the J gene TRBJ1-1; D gene unclear. Germline V CDR1 and CDR2: GTSNPN, SVGIG (reference sequence). CDR3 size: 14 residues. With 2 bases removed from V and 5 bases from J, the gap between germline ends came to 15 bases. The CDR3 DNA follows: TGTGCCTGGAGTCTCCCTTGGGGAGGGACTGAAGCTTTCTTT. Protein: CAWSLPWGGTEAFF.

V gene TRBV19 combines with J gene TRBJ2-1, with D possibly being TRBD1 (5 bases). The germline V gene has CDR1 LNHDA and CDR2 SQIVND (reference sequence). The CDR3 totals 12 residues. V was clipped by 6 bases and J by 8 bases, with 11 bases between them. Written as DNA, the CDR3 is TGTGCCAGTAGCGTCCAGGGCCATGAGCAGTTCTTC. Amino acid sequence: CASSVQGHEQFF.

This rearrangement joins TRBV29-1 to TRBJ2-5, with D perhaps TRBD1 (6 bases). The V and J ends lost 7 bases and 5 bases respectively, with 17 bases between them. The CDR3 has 13 residues. CDR1 is SQVTM and CDR2 is ANQGSEA in the germline V gene. The CDR3 sequence: CSGEGRGSETQYF. The CDR3 DNA is TGCAGCGGTGAGGGCAGGGGATCCGAGACCCAGTACTTC.

This clone was observed a single time. The chain links TRBV19 to TRBJ1-3; tentative D call: TRBD1 (5 bases). Germline-derived CDR1 and CDR2 are LNHDA and SQIVND (reference sequence). The CDR3 extends over 15 amino acids. V was trimmed by 5 bases and J by 2 bases, leaving 13 bases between them. The CDR3 here is CASSFPTGAGNTIYF. CDR3 nucleotide sequence: TGTGCCAGTAGTTTCCCCACGGGGGCTGGAAACACCATATATTTT.

This chain joins TRBV11-2 and TRBJ1-5; D is unresolved. From germline, CDR1 is SGHAT and CDR2 FQNNGV. V was cut by 5 bases and J by 5 bases, with 10 bases left in between. This CDR3 region has 13 residues. CDR3 loop: CASSVWTHQPQHF. The CDR3 nucleotides are TGTGCCAGCAGCGTCTGGACTCATCAGCCCCAGCATTTT.

This clone has just a few counts. The chain links TRBV6-5 to TRBJ1-5; no definite D call. The germline gives CDR1 MNHEY, CDR2 SVGAGI. V lost 6 bases to trimming and J lost 1 base, with 4 bases between them. The CDR3 loop spans 12 amino acids. The CDR3 region has the DNA TGTGCCAGCAGGAGCAGCAATCAGCCCCAGCATTTT. Its translation is CASRSSNQPQHF.

The chain is built from TRBV6-1 and TRBJ2-2, with D possibly matching TRBD2 (5 bases). The V gene lost 2 bases and the J gene lost 4 bases, with 11 bases spanning the gap. Germline V gene sequence: CDR1 MNHNS, CDR2 SASEGT. CDR3 length: 15 amino acids. The CDR3 sequence is CASSERPGVTGELFF. CDR3 nucleotides: TGTGCCAGCAGTGAAAGGCCCGGGGTCACCGGGGAGCTGTTTTTT.